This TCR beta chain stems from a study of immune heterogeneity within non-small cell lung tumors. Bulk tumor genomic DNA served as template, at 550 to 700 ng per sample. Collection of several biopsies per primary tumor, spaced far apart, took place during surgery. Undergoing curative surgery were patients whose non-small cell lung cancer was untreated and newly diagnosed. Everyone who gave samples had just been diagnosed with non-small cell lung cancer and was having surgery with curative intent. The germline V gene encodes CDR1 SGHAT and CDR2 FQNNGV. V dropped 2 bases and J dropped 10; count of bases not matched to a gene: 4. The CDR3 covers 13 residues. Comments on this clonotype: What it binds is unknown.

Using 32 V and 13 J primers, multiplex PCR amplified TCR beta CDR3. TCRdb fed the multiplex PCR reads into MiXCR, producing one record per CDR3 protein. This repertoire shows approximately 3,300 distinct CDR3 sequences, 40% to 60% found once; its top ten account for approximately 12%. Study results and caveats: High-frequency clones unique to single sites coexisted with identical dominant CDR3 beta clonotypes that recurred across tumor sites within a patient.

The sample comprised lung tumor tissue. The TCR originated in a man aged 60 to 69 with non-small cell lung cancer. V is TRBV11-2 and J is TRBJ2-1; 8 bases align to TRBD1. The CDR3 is CASSLTRGQEQFF. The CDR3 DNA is TGTGCCAGCAGCTTAACCAGGGGGCAGGAGCAGTTCTTC. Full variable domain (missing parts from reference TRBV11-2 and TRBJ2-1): EAGVAQSPRYKIIEKRQSVAFWCNPISGHATLYWYQQILGQGPKLLIQFQNNGVVDDSQLPKDRFSAERLKGVDSTLKIQPAKLEDSAVYLCASSLTRGQEQFFGPGTRLTVL.